Listed below are T cell receptor beta chains from one sample, sequenced in a study of T cell responses to AZD1222 COVID-19 vaccine. Measured with immunoSEQ multiplex PCR; TCRdb has only the in-frame clones, and not every one. The sample holds 95,000 to 100,000 clones; about nine tenths are singletons and the top ten take about 15%. Sequenced material: peripheral blood, taken 28 days after the second AZD1222 dose. These receptors were taken from an adult who received the AZD1222 COVID-19 vaccine. The CDR3 runs from the conserved cysteine through the conserved F or W. The D gene is left open where the match is weak. Not all rows give a size; the values are once, few, many and, for expanded clones, a class.

TRBJ2-1	TRBD2	TRBV14	NA	TGTGCCAGCAGCCAACTAAGCGGGAGGGCCTCGAGGACCTCCTACAATGAGCAGTTCTTC	CASSQLSGRASRTSYNEQFF
TRBJ2-6	NA	TRBV6-5	few	TGTGCCAGCAGTCGGGACTCTGGGGCCAACGTCCTGACTTTC	CASSRDSGANVLTF
TRBJ1-5	NA	TRBV19	NA	TGTGCCAGTAGTTTACGGAGCAATCAGCCCCAGCATTTT	CASSLRSNQPQHF
TRBJ2-7	NA	TRBV5-1	few	TGCGCCAGCAGCCTCCCGTCCTACGAGCAGTACTTC	CASSLPSYEQYF
TRBJ1-1	TRBD1	TRBV10-1	NA	TGCGCCAGCCAGAGGGACAGGGGGACCACTGAAGCTTTCTTT	CASQRDRGTTEAFF
TRBJ1-3	NA	TRBV11-2	NA	TGTGCCAGCAGCCCTACAGGGAGCTCTGGAAACACCATATATTTT	CASSPTGSSGNTIYF
TRBJ1-4	NA	TRBV2	NA	TGTGCCGCCCGCCCACAGGGAGTAAGGGAAAAACTGTTTTTT	CAARPQGVREKLFF
TRBJ1-4	NA	TRBV27	NA	TGTGCCAGCAGTTTCCACAGGGCCACCGATGAAAAACTGTTTTTT	CASSFHRATDEKLFF
TRBJ2-7	NA	TRBV5-1	NA	TGCGCCAGCAGGCAACAGACCAGCTCCTACGAGCAGTACTTC	CASRQQTSSYEQYF
TRBJ2-3	TRBD2	TRBV7-2	NA	TGTGCCAGCAGCCTAGTAGCGGGAGGGGGGGCAGATACGCAGTATTTT	CASSLVAGGGADTQYF
TRBJ1-2	NA	TRBV6-4	NA	TGTGCCAGCAGAGAATCGGGGCACTATGGCTACACCTTC	CASRESGHYGYTF
TRBJ2-7	NA	TRBV28	NA	TGTGCCAGCAGTTTCAGCCGGACGGAGCAGTACTTC	CASSFSRTEQYF
TRBJ2-3	NA	TRBV3-1/TRBV3-2	NA	TGTGCCAGCAGCCAAGGGGCCGGGACTCGGTACACAGATACGCAGTATTTT	CASSQGAGTRYTDTQYF
TRBJ2-1	NA	TRBV19	NA	TGTGCCAGTCTACAATCGGGACTCTCTAGGGATGAGCAGTTCTTC	CASLQSGLSRDEQFF
TRBJ2-7	TRBD1	TRBV7-9	NA	TGTGCCAGCAGCTTTATACAGGGGGTCACCTACGAGCAGTACTTC	CASSFIQGVTYEQYF
TRBJ1-2	NA	TRBV10-3	NA	TGTGCCATCAGTGCATCCTTAATGACCAACTATGGCTACACCTTC	CAISASLMTNYGYTF
TRBJ1-5	NA	TRBV7-3	NA	TGTGCCAGCAGCGCTAATGGGGGTGGCAATCAGCCCCAGCATTTT	CASSANGGGNQPQHF
TRBJ2-2	NA	TRBV5-4	NA	TGTGCCAGCAGCCCCGAGGGGGGGACCCAATACAGGGAGCTGTTTTTT	CASSPEGGTQYRELFF
TRBJ2-1	TRBD1	TRBV19	NA	TGTGCCAGTAGTATAGAGCTAACAGGGGCCACGAGCTCCTACAATGAGCAGTTCTTC	CASSIELTGATSSYNEQFF
TRBJ2-1	NA	TRBV11-3	NA	TGTGCCAGCAGCTTTCGTCTCGGACCATACAATGAGCAGTTCTTC	CASSFRLGPYNEQFF
TRBJ1-1	TRBD1	TRBV7-6	NA	TGTGCCAGCAGCTTAAGGGTAGGGGGACAGGGATTAACTGAAGCTTTCTTT	CASSLRVGGQGLTEAFF
TRBJ2-3	NA	TRBV6-5	NA	TGTGCCAGCAGGGCCCCAACTGTAGATACGCAGTATTTT	CASRAPTVDTQYF
TRBJ2-1	NA	TRBV6-5	NA	TGTGCCAGCAGTTACGCCGATGAGCAGTTCTTC	CASSYADEQFF
TRBJ1-2	NA	TRBV28	NA	TGTGCCAGCAAGGTCTTCGGTGGCTACACCTTC	CASKVFGGYTF
TRBJ2-7	TRBD1	TRBV15	NA	TGTGCCACCCAGCAAAAGACAGGGGAGTTCTACGAGCAGTACTTC	CATQQKTGEFYEQYF
TRBJ1-3	NA	TRBV5-1	NA	TGCGCCAGCAGCTCCCAGAGTAGTAGAAACACCATATATTTT	CASSSQSSRNTIYF
TRBJ1-1	NA	TRBV12-3/TRBV12-4	NA	TGTGCCAGCAGTTCGGTAGGGGGACGAGAAGCTTTCTTT	CASSSVGGREAFF
TRBJ1-2	TRBD1	TRBV11-2	NA	TGTGCCAGCAGCCTTTCGGGACAGGGCTATGGCTACACCTTC	CASSLSGQGYGYTF
TRBJ2-7	TRBD2	TRBV2	NA	TGTGCCAGCACCGGGACTAGTCGAGGTTACGAGCAGTACTTC	CASTGTSRGYEQYF
TRBJ2-7	NA	TRBV19	NA	TGTGCCAGTAGTCCTGAGGGACGGGGCCTCTCCTACGAGCAGTACTTC	CASSPEGRGLSYEQYF
TRBJ1-2	NA	TRBV5-1	NA	TGCGCCAGCAGCCACAACCCTCCGGGACTCGGTGGCTACACCTTC	CASSHNPPGLGGYTF
TRBJ1-2	NA	TRBV19	once	TGTGCCAGTAGTACCCCCGCAGGCTTCTATGGCTACACCTTC	CASSTPAGFYGYTF
TRBJ2-1	TRBD2	TRBV5-8	NA	TGTGCCAGCAGCTTTCGCGGGAGCAATGAGCAGTTCTTC	CASSFRGSNEQFF
TRBJ2-1	NA	TRBV10-2	NA	TGCGCCAGCAAGGACACCTACAATGAGCAGTTCTTC	CASKDTYNEQFF
TRBJ1-2	TRBD1	TRBV7-2	NA	TGTGCCAGCAGCTTAGCTGGAGGGGCAGGGGGCAACAACTATGGCTACACCTTC	CASSLAGGAGGNNYGYTF
TRBJ1-1	NA	TRBV19	NA	TGTGCCAGTAGGTGGGTTTACACTGAAGCTTTCTTT	CASRWVYTEAFF
TRBJ2-6	NA	TRBV19	NA	TGTGCCAGTAGGGTGACTAGACATCCCTCTGGGGCCAACGTCCTGACTTTC	CASRVTRHPSGANVLTF
TRBJ1-2	NA	TRBV10-3	once	TGTGCCATCAGTGATGACAGTGCAGACTATGGCTACACCTTC	CAISDDSADYGYTF
TRBJ2-1	TRBD1	TRBV9	NA	TGTGCCAGCAGGTGGGACAGCTCCTACAATGAGCAGTTCTTC	CASRWDSSYNEQFF
TRBJ1-2	TRBD1	TRBV19	NA	TGTGCCAGTAGTATAGATGACAGGGGCTATGGCTACACCTTC	CASSIDDRGYGYTF
TRBJ2-7	TRBD2	TRBV19	few	TGTGCCAGTGCCGGACTAGCGGGAGACGAGCAGTACTTC	CASAGLAGDEQYF
TRBJ2-1	TRBD2	TRBV7-2	NA	TGTGCCAGCAGCTTAGTTGGGACTAGCGGAGCGGAGCAGTTCTTC	CASSLVGTSGAEQFF
TRBJ1-1	NA	TRBV15	once	TGTGCCACCAGCAACAAACCAGGATTGAACACTGAAGCTTTCTTT	CATSNKPGLNTEAFF
TRBJ2-2	NA	TRBV28	NA	TGTGCCAGCAGGGCGACAGCGAACACCGGGGAGCTGTTTTTT	CASRATANTGELFF
TRBJ1-2	TRBD1	TRBV29-1	NA	TGCAGCGTTGTCCGGACAGGGGCCGACTATGGCTACACCTTC	CSVVRTGADYGYTF
TRBJ1-1	NA	TRBV11-2	NA	TGTGCCAGCAGCTTAGGGCGGTTGAACACTGAAGCTTTCTTT	CASSLGRLNTEAFF
TRBJ2-5	NA	TRBV11-2	NA	TGTGCCAGCAGCTTGGATAGGGTTGAGACCCAGTACTTC	CASSLDRVETQYF
TRBJ2-1	NA	TRBV21-1	once	TGTGCCACCATAAATGGGGCTAGCGGGAGTCTAATATCTTACAATGAGCAGTTCTTC	CATINGASGSLISYNEQFF
TRBJ2-2	NA	TRBV5-1	NA	TGCGCCAGCAGCTTGGAACGGGGGAGCACCGGGGAGCTGTTTTTT	CASSLERGSTGELFF
TRBJ2-5	TRBD2	TRBV5-1	NA	TGCGCCAGCAGCCAGGGACTAGCGGGACCTTTTTCGGAGACCCAGTACTTC	CASSQGLAGPFSETQYF
TRBJ2-7	NA	TRBV4-2	few	TGTGCCAGCAGCCAAGATTCAGGACGGACCCCCGAGTACTTC	CASSQDSGRTPEYF
TRBJ2-1	NA	TRBV9	NA	TGTGCCAGCACCATGAGCGGACCCCTGGGGAATGAGCAGTTCTTC	CASTMSGPLGNEQFF
TRBJ2-1	TRBD2	TRBV27	NA	TGTGCCAGCAGTACCCAGCGGGAGGCCCCTTACAATGAGCAGTTCTTC	CASSTQREAPYNEQFF